This T cell receptor (beta chain) was found in a study of blood T cell repertoires in COVID-19. Per the authors' pipeline: The authors estimated nucleated cell counts from reference gene primer amplification. Repertoires were generated with immunoSEQ multiplex PCR, while TCRdb's copy carries only in-frame clones and drops some. The D gene and trimming were derived from the DNA, and the V and J assignments and clone size from that table. In the table there are 200,000 to 250,000 clones, roughly nine tenths of which are singletons. Germline V gives CDR1 DFQATT, CDR2 SNEGSKA (reference sequence). This CDR3 comprises 13 residues. The V end lost 3 bases, the J end lost 4 bases, and 12 bases lay between the germline ends.

V is TRBV20-1 and J is TRBJ1-1; D is unresolved. The sequence derives from a man younger than 45 who had recovered from COVID-19. What was sequenced was PBMCs or T cells enriched from blood (not recorded which). CDR3 amino acids: CSASGEGGTEAFF. The CDR3 DNA sequence: TGCAGTGCTAGTGGAGAGGGAGGCACTGAAGCTTTCTTT.